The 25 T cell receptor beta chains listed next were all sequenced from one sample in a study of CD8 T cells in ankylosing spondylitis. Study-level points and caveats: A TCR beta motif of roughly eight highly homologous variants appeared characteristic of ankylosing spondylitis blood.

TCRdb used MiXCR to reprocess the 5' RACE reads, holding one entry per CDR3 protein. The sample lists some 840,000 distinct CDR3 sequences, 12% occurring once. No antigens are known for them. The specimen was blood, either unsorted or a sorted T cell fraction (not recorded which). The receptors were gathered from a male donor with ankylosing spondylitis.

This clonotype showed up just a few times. The CDR3 nucleotides read TGTGCCAGCAGTGTTAGCGGGGCCGGCAATGAGCAGTTCTTC. Residues: CASSVSGAGNEQFF. The V gene is TRBV25-1, the J gene TRBJ2-1; the match to TRBD2 covers 8 bases. Looked up from germline, CDR1 is MGHDK and CDR2 is SYGVNS. The trim removed 4 bases at V and 6 bases at J, leaving 5 bases unmatched. The CDR3 is 14 residues long. Variable domain in full (rest from reference TRBV25-1 and TRBJ2-1): EADIYQTPRYLVIGTGKKITLECSQTMGHDKMYWYQQDPGMELHLIHYSYGVNSTEKGDLSSESTVSRIRTEHFPLTLESARPSHTSQYLCASSVSGAGNEQFFGPGTRLTVL.

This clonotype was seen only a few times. As DNA, the CDR3 is TGTGCCAGCAGTTCCAGGGGAGGAAAAACTGAAGCTTTCTTT. Its translation is CASSSRGGKTEAFF. The chain employs TRBV6-5 and TRBJ1-1; D perhaps matches TRBD1 (6 bases). The CDR3 is made up of 14 amino acids. With 4 bases removed from V and 5 bases from J, the gap between germline ends came to 14 bases. CDR1 MNHEY and CDR2 SVGAGI come from the germline V gene.

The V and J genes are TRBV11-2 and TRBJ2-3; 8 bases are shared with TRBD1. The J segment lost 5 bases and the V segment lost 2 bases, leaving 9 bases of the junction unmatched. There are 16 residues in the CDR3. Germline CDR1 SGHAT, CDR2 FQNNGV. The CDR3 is CASSLPGGSGGDTQYF. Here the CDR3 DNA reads TGTGCCAGCAGCTTACCAGGGGGCTCGGGTGGAGATACGCAGTATTTT.

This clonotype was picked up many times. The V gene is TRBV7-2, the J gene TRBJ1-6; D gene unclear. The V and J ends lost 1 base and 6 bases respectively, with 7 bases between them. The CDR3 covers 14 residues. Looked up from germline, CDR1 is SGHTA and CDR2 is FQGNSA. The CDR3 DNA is TGTGCCAGCAGCTTAGGTACATCTAATTCACCCCTCCACTTT. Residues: CASSLGTSNSPLHF.

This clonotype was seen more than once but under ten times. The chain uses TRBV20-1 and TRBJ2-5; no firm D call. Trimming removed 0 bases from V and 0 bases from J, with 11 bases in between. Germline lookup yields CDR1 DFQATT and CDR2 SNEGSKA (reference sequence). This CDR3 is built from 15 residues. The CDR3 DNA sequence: TGCAGTGCTAGAGATTCAGCGTCGTACCAAGAGACCCAGTACTTC. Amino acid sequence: CSARDSASYQETQYF.

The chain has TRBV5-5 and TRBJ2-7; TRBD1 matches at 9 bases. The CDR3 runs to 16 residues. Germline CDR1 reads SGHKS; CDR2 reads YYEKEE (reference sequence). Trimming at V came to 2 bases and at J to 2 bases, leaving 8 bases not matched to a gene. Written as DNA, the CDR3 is TGTGCCAGCAGCTTCGTCGACAGGGGGGGGACCTACGAGCAGTACTTC. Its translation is CASSFVDRGGTYEQYF. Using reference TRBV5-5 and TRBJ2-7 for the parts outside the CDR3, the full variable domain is DAGVTQSPTHLIKTRGQQVTLRCSPISGHKSVSWYQQVLGQGPQFIFQYYEKEERGRGNFPDRFSARQFPNYSSELNVNALLLGDSALYLCASSFVDRGGTYEQYFGPGTRLTVT.

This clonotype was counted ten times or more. The CDR3 sequence: CASSPPGRAEGYTF. Written as DNA, the CDR3 is TGTGCCAGCAGCCCCCCAGGCCGGGCTGAAGGCTACACCTTC. The chain has TRBV9 and TRBJ1-2; D gene ambiguous. Trimming took off 4 bases at V and 8 bases at J, with 18 bases between the two ends. From germline, CDR1 is SGDLS and CDR2 YYNGEE. This CDR3 is 14 amino acids long.

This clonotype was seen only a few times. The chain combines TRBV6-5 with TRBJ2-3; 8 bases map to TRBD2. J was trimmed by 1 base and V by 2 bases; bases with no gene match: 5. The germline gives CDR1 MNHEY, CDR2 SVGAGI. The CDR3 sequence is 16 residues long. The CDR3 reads CASSYGLRGGTDTQYF. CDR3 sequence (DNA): TGTGCCAGCAGTTACGGCTTGCGGGGGGGCACAGATACGCAGTATTTT.

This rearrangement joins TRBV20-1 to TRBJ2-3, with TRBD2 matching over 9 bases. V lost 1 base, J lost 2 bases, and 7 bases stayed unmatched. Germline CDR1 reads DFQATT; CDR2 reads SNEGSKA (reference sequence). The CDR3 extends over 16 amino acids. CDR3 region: CSARGSLAGPTDTQYF. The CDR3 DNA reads TGCAGTGCTAGAGGGTCACTAGCGGGCCCCACAGATACGCAGTATTTT.

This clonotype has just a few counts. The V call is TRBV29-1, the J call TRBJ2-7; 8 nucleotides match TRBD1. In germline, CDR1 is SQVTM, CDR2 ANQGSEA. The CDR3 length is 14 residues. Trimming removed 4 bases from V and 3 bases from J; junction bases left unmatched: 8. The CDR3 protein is CSVGPGQANYEQYF. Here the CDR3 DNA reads TGCAGCGTTGGACCGGGACAGGCGAACTACGAGCAGTACTTC.

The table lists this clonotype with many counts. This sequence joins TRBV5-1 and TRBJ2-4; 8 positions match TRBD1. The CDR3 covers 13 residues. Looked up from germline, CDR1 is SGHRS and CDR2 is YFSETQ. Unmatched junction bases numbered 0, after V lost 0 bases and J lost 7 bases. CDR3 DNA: TGCGCCAGCAGCTTGGGACAGGGGAACATTCAGTACTTC. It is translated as CASSLGQGNIQYF.

CDR3 loop: CASSVGNLNTEAFF. The CDR3 DNA reads TGTGCCAGCAGCGTAGGTAACTTGAACACTGAAGCTTTCTTT. The rearrangement joins TRBV9 to TRBJ1-1, with no clear D. The CDR3 sequence is 14 residues long. Per germline, CDR1 SGDLS and CDR2 YYNGEE. V dropped 0 bases and J dropped 0 bases, with 6 bases sitting between them.

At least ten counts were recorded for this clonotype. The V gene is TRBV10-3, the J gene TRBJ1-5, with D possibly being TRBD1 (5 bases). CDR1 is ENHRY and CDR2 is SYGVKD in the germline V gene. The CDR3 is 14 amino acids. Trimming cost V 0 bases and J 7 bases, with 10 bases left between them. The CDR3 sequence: CAISESGLHQPQHF. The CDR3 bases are TGTGCCATCAGTGAGTCGGGGCTCCACCAGCCCCAGCATTTT.

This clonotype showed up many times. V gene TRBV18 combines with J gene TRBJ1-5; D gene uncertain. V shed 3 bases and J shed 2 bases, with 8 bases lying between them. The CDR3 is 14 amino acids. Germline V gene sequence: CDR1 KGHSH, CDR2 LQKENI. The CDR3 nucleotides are TGTGCCAGCTCACCCCTGCGGGGCAATCAGCCCCAGCATTTT. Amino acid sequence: CASSPLRGNQPQHF.

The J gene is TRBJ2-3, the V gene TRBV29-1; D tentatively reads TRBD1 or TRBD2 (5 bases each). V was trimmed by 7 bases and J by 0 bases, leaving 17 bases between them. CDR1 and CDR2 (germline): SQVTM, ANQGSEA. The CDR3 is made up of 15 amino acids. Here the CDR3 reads CSGGILAASTDTQYF. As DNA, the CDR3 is TGCAGCGGGGGGATCCTCGCGGCAAGCACAGATACGCAGTATTTT.

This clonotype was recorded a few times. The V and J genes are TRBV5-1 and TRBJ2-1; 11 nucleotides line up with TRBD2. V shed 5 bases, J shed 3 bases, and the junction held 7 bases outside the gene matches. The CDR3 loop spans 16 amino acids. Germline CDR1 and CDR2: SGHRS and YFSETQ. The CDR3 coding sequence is TGCGCCAGCAGTTCACTAGCGGGGGATCTCTACAATGAGCAGTTCTTC. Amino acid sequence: CASSSLAGDLYNEQFF.

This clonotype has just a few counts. The CDR3 sequence is CASSPDTRREQYF. The CDR3 DNA is TGTGCCAGCTCACCTGATACCAGGCGCGAGCAGTACTTC. The J gene is TRBJ2-7, the V gene TRBV18, with D hard to call. V lost 3 bases and J lost 6, with 12 bases in between. CDR1 and CDR2 from the germline V gene are KGHSH and LQKENI. CDR3 length equals 13 residues.

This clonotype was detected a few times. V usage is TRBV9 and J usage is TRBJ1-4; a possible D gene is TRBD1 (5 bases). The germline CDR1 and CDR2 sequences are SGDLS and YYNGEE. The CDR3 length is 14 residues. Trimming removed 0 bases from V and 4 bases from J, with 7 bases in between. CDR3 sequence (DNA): TGTGCCAGCAGCGTAGGACAGCTTAATGAAAAACTGTTTTTT. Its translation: CASSVGQLNEKLFF.

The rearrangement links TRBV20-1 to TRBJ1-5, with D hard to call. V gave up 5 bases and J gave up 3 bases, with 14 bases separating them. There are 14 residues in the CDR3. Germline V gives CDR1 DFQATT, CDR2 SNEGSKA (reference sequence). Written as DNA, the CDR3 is TGCAGTGCTCCACAGCTAACTTTCAATCAGCCCCAGCATTTT. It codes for CSAPQLTFNQPQHF.

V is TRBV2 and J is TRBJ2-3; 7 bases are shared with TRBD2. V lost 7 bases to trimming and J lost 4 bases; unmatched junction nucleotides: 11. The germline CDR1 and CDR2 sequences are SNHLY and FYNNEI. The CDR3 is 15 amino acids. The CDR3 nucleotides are TGTGCCAGCACCCCCGGACTAGTGGCGCCAGATACGCAGTATTTT. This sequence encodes CASTPGLVAPDTQYF.

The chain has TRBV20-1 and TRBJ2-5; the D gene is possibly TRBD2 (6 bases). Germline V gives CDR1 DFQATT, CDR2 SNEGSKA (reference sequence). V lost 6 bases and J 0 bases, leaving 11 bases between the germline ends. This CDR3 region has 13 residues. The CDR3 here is CSAYGGDQETQYF. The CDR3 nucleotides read TGCAGTGCCTACGGGGGAGACCAAGAGACCCAGTACTTC.

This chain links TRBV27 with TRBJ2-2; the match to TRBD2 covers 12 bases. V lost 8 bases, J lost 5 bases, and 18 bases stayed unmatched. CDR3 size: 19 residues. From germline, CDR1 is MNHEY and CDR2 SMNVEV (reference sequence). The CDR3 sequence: CASSATYIGLAGNTGELFF. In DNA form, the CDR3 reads TGTGCCAGCTCCGCTACCTATATTGGACTAGCGGGAAATACCGGGGAGCTGTTTTTT.

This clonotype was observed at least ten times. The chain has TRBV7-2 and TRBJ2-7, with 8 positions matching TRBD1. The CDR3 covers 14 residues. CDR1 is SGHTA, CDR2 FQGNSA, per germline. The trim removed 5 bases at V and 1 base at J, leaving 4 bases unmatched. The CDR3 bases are TGTGCCAGCAGCATGACAGGGGTGTCCTACGAGCAGTACTTC. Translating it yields CASSMTGVSYEQYF.

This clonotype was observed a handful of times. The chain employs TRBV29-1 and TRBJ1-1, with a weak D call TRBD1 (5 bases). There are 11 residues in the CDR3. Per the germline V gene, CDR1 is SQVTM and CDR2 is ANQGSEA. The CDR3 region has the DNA TGCAGTGGGGGTGAGTACACTGAAGCTTTCTTT. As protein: CSGGEYTEAFF.

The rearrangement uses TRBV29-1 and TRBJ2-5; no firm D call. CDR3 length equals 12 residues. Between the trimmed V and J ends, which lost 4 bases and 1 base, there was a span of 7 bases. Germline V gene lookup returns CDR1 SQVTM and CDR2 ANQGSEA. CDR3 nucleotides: TGCAGCGTTGTAAAAATCCAAGAGACCCAGTACTTC. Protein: CSVVKIQETQYF. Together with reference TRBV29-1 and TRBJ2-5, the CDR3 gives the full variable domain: SAVISQKPSRDICQRGTSLTIQCQVDSQVTMMFWYRQQPGQSLTLIATANQGSEATYESGFVIDKFPISRPNLTFSTLTVSNMSPEDSSIYLCSVVKIQETQYFGPGTRLLVL.